The present T cell receptor (beta chain) was sequenced within a study of CD8+CD57+ T cells in acquired aplastic anemia. Background on the study: Average DNA yield from sorted CD4+ and CD8+ cells was around 3 ug.

Concerning this clonotype itself: Germline and junction disagree at one end, which may indicate a read error.

The study profiled TCR beta VDJ and CDR3 using genomic DNA as template. TCRdb independently ran MiXCR on the reads; one entry per CDR3 protein. The repertoire includes about 110,000 distinct CDR3 sequences, approximately 49% of them detected once, and roughly 31% sits in the top ten. Germline CDR1 LNHDA, CDR2 SQIVND (reference sequence). CDR3 length: 14 amino acids. Sequencing input: sorted CD4+, CD8+, or CD8+CD57+ T cells (not recorded which) from PBMCs. This clonotype was sampled from a human donor in good health, serving as a control. The chain recombines TRBV19 with TRBJ2-5; perhaps TRBD2 as D (5 bases). The CDR3 is CASSTPGFGETQYF. Written as DNA, the CDR3 is TGTGCCAGCAGTACCCCGGGATTTGGAGAGACCCAGTACTTC.